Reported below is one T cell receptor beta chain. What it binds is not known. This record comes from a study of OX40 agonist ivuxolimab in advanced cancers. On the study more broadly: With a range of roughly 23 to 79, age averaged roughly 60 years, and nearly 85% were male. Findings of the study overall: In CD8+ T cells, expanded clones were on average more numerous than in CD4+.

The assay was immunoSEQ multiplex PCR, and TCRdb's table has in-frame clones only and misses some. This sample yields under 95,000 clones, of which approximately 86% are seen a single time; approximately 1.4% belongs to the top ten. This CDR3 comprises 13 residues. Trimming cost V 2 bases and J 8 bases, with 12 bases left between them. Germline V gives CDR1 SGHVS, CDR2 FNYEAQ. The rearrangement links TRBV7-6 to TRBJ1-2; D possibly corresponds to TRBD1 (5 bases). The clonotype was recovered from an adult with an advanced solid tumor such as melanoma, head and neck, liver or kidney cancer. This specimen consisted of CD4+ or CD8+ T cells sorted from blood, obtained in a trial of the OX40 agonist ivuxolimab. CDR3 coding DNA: TGTGCCAGCAGCTTAACCCAGGGTCAAGGCTACACCTTC. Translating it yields CASSLTQGQGYTF.